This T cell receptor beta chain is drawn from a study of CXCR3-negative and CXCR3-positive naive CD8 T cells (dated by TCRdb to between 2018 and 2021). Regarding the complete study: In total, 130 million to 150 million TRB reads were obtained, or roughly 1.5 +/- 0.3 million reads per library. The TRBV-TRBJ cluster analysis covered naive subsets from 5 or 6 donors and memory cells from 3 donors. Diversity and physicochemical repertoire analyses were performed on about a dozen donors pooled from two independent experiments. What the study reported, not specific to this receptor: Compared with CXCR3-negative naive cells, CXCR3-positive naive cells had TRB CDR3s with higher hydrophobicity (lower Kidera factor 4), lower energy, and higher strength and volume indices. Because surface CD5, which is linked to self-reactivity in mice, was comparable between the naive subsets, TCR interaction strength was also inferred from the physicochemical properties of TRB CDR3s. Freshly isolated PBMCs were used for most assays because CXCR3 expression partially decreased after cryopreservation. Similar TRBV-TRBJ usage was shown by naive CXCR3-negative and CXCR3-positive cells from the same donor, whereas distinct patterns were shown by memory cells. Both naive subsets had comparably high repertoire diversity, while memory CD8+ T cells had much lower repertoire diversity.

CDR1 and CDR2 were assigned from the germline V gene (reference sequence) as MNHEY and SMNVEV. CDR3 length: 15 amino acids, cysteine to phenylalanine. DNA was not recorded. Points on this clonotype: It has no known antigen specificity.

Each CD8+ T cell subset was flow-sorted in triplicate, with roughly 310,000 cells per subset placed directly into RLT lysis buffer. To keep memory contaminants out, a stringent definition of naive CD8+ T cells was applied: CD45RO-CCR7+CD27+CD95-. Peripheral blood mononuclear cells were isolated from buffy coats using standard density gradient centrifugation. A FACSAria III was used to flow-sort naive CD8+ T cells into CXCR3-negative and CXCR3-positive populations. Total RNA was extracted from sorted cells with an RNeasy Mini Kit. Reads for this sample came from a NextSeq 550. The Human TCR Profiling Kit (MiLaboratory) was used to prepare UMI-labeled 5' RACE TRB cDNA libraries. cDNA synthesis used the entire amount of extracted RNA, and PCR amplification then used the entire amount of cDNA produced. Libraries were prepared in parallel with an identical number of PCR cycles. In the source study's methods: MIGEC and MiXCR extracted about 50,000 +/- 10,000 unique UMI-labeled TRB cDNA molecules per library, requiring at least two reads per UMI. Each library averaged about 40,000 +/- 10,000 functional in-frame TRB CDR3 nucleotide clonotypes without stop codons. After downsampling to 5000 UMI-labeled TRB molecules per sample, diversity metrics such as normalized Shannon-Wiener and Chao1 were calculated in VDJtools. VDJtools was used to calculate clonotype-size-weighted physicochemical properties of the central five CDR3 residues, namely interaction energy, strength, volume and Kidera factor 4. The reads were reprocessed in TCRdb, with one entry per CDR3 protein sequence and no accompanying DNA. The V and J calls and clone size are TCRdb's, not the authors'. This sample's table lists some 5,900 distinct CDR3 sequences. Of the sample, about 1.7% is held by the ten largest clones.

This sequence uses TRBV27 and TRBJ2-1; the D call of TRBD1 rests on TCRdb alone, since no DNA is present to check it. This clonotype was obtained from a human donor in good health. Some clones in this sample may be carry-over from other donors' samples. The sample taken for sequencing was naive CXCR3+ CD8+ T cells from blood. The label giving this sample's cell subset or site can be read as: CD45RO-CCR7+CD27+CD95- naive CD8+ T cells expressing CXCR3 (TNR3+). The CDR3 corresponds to CASREGQSSYNEQFF.